A single T cell receptor beta chain is shown here with its context. Its antigen is currently unknown. The data belong to a study of long-term antiretroviral therapy in people with HIV. Study-wide context: The earliest samples came about a decade before the 2015 immediate-ART recommendation.

For each donor, at least one pre-ART and at least two post-ART PBMC samples were available. Survey-level resolution applied to immunoSEQ assay v3.0. The protocol was immunoSEQ multiplex PCR, while the TCRdb copy is restricted to in-frame clones and leaves out a portion. The sample contains 42,000 or so clones, more than 80% of which appear only once. Overall study findings and caveats: In samples taken after ART, diversity increased but remained below transplant donor control levels. Every time point showed a repertoire led by clones expanded before ART.

This CDR3 spans 13 amino acids. V lost 1 base to trimming and J lost 4 bases, with 7 bases between them. Germline CDR1 LGHNA, CDR2 YSLEER. The TCR originated in a woman between 45 and 65 years old with HIV. This sequence joins TRBV4-3 and TRBJ2-5; D not resolved. Sample: unsorted PBMCs, taken 3.1 years after starting antiretroviral therapy. The CDR3 loop is CASSQVDGETQYF. The CDR3 nucleotides read TGCGCCAGCAGCCAAGTCGACGGAGAGACCCAGTACTTC.